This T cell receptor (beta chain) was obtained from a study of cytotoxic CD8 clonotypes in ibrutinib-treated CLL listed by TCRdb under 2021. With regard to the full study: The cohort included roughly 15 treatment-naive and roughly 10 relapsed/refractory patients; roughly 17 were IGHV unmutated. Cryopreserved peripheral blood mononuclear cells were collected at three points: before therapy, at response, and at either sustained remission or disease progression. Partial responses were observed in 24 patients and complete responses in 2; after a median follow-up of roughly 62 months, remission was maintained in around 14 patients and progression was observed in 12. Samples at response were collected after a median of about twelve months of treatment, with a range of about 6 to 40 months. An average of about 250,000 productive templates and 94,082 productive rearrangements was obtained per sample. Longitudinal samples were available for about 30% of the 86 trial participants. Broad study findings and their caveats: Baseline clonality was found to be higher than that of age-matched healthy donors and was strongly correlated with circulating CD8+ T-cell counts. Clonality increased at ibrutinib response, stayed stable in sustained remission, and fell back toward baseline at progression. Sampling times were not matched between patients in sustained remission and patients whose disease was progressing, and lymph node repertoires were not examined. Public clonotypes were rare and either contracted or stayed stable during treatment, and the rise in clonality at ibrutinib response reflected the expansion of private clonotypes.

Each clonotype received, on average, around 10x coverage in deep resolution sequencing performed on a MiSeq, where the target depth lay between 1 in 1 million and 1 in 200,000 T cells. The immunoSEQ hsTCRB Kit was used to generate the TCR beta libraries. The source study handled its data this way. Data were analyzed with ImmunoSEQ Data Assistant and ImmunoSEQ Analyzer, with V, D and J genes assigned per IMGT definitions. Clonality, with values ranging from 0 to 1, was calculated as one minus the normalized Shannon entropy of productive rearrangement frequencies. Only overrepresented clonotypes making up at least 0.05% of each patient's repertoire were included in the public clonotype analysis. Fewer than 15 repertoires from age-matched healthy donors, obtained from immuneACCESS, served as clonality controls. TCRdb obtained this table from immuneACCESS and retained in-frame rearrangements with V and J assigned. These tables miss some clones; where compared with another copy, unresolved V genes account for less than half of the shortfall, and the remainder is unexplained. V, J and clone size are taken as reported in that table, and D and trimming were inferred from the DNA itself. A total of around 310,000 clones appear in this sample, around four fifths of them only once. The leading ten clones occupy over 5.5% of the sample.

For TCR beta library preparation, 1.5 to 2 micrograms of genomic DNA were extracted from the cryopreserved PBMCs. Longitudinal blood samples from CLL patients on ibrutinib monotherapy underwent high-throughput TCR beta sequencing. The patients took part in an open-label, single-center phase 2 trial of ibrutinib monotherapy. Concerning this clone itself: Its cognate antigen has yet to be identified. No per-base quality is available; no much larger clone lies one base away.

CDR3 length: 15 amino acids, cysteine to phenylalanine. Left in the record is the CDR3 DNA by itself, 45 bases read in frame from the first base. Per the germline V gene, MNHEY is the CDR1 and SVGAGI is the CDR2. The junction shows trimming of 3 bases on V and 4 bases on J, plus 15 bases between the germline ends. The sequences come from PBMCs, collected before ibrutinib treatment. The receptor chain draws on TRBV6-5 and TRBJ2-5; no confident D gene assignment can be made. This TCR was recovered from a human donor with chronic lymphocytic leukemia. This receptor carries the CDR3 CASSYHSLGGETQYF. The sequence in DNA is TGTGCCAGCAGTTATCATAGTCTTGGCGGAGAGACCCAGTACTTC.